A selection of T cell receptor beta chains follows, all from one sample in a study of beta chain features in type 1 diabetes. The table came from immunoSEQ multiplex PCR; TCRdb's copy has only in-frame clones and leaves some out. The sample holds 200,000 to 250,000 clones, about 25% seen once. The sequenced sample consisted of central memory CD4+ T cells from blood. The receptors derive from a man aged 30 to 39 in good health. Each CDR3 is given with its conserved first and last residue. The D gene is left open where the match is weak. For some rows the clone size is stated as once, few or many, or as a class when expanded; others skip it.

v_gene	abundance	j_gene	d_gene	CDR3nt	CDR3aa
TRBV18	.	TRBJ2-1	TRBD2	TGTGCCAGCTCACTTCTAGCGGAAGAAGATGAGCAGTTCTTC	CASSLLAEEDEQFF
TRBV19	.	TRBJ2-7	.	TGTGCCAGTAGTATTCAACTAGCAGGCGAGCAGTACTTC	CASSIQLAGEQYF
TRBV29-1	many	TRBJ2-1	.	TGCAGCGTTGATGGCCCCCAGGGGAACAATGAGCAGTTCTTC	CSVDGPQGNNEQFF
TRBV28	few	TRBJ2-7	.	TGTGCCAGCAGCCGACGGGGTTACGAGCAGTACTTC	CASSRRGYEQYF
TRBV11-2	.	TRBJ1-6	TRBD1	TGTGCCAGCGCCAGGGGGACTATAGGTTCACCCCTCCACTTT	CASARGTIGSPLHF
TRBV15	.	TRBJ1-6	TRBD1	TGTGCCACCAGCAGAGATCAGGGGGCAAAATCACCCCTCCACTTT	CATSRDQGAKSPLHF
TRBV6-5	few	TRBJ2-1	.	TGTGCCAGGTGGGGGAATGAGCAGTTCTTC	CARWGNEQFF
TRBV10-3	.	TRBJ2-7	TRBD2	TGTGCCATCAGTGAGTCGTTAGGTAGCGGGGACCTCTACGAGCAGTACTTC	CAISESLGSGDLYEQYF
TRBV7-9	few	TRBJ2-3	TRBD2	TGTGCCAGCAGCTTAGCGGTAGCGGGCACCACTATCCTCACAGATACGCAGTATTTT	CASSLAVAGTTILTDTQYF
TRBV7-9	few	TRBJ2-1	.	TGTGCCAGCAGCTGGGGCAGGGAGCAGTTCTTC	CASSWGREQFF
TRBV6-5	.	TRBJ2-7	.	TGTGCCAGCAGTTACTCCGGGGGAAGCTCCTACGAGCAGTACTTC	CASSYSGGSSYEQYF
TRBV6-6	few	TRBJ2-3	.	TGTGCCAGCAGTTACCTCTCGGGCGGGATCACAGATACGCAGTATTTT	CASSYLSGGITDTQYF
TRBV10-2	.	TRBJ1-2	.	TGCGCCAGCAGTTCCCTTGAGGGCGCGGAGGGCTACACCTTC	CASSSLEGAEGYTF
TRBV27	.	TRBJ1-2	.	TGTGCCAGCAGTGCAGGCAGGGGAGGCTATGGCTACACCTTC	CASSAGRGGYGYTF
TRBV7-2	.	TRBJ2-4	TRBD1	TGTGCCAGCAGCACCGCCGGGACAGGGATTTCCAAAAACATTCAGTACTTC	CASSTAGTGISKNIQYF
TRBV30	few	TRBJ1-1	.	TGTGCCTGGACCCCGGACAAGGCTGAAGCTTTCTTT	CAWTPDKAEAFF
TRBV7-2	.	TRBJ2-7	.	TGTGCCAGCAGCTTAGTTCCGGGCTACGAGCAGTACTTC	CASSLVPGYEQYF
TRBV7-9	.	TRBJ1-2	.	TGTGCCAGCAGCTTGGAGTCGGGGTATGGCTACACCTTC	CASSLESGYGYTF
TRBV4-3	.	TRBJ1-3	.	TGCGCCAGCAGCCAAGATACACCCTCCTCTGGAAACACCATATATTTT	CASSQDTPSSGNTIYF
TRBV16	few	TRBJ2-1	.	TGTGCCAGCAGCCAATTTTCTGACAATGAGCAGTTCTTC	CASSQFSDNEQFF
TRBV29-1	few	TRBJ2-7	.	TGCAGCGTTGATCAGGGATTGGACGAGCAGTACTTC	CSVDQGLDEQYF
TRBV28	.	TRBJ2-1	.	TGTGCCAGCAGTCCCCCGGGTTCCGCCTCCTACAATGAGCAGTTCTTC	CASSPPGSASYNEQFF
TRBV5-1	.	TRBJ2-5	TRBD1	TGCGCCAGCAGCTTGGACAGGGGCCGGGAGACCCAGTACTTC	CASSLDRGRETQYF
TRBV28	many	TRBJ2-7	TRBD2	TGTGCCAGCAGTTTGGTAAGCGGGAGGGCCGAGCAGTACTTC	CASSLVSGRAEQYF
TRBV10-3	few	TRBJ1-2	TRBD1	TGTGCCATCAGTGAGAGGACAGGGAGTCCGGGAGGCTACACCTTC	CAISERTGSPGGYTF
TRBV7-9	few	TRBJ2-7	.	TGTGCCAGCAGCTTAGACAGGGTTGAATACGAGCAGTACTTC	CASSLDRVEYEQYF
TRBV7-2	few	TRBJ2-7	.	TGTGCCACCTCTGCGACACCCGCTTCCTACGAGCAGTACTTC	CATSATPASYEQYF
TRBV6-6	few	TRBJ2-7	TRBD2	TGTGCCAGCAGGCCTCCGACTAGCGGGAGCGGATACGAGCAGTACTTC	CASRPPTSGSGYEQYF
TRBV11-2	few	TRBJ1-1	.	TGTGCCAGCAGCTTAGGACGGGGGCTGGTGAACACTGAAGCTTTCTTT	CASSLGRGLVNTEAFF
TRBV30	few	TRBJ2-1	TRBD2	TGTGCCTGGACACCTCTAGCGGGAGGGCCAGGTGAGCAGTTCTTC	CAWTPLAGGPGEQFF
TRBV30	many	TRBJ2-5	.	TGTGCCTGGTCGGGGGTATCCCAAGAGACCCAGTACTTC	CAWSGVSQETQYF
TRBV11-3	.	TRBJ2-1	.	TGTGCCAGCAGCCCAGGACTCCGGGCGGATGAGCAGTTCTTC	CASSPGLRADEQFF
TRBV9	.	TRBJ1-2	.	TGTGCCAGCAGCGTAGCGGCAGGGGACAACTATGGCTACACCTTC	CASSVAAGDNYGYTF
TRBV29-1	few	TRBJ2-7	TRBD1	TGCAGCGGTGGGGACAGCTCCTACGAGCAGTACTTC	CSGGDSSYEQYF
TRBV5-1	once	TRBJ2-7	.	TGCGCCAGCAGCTTGGAGGACGAGCAGTACTTC	CASSLEDEQYF
TRBV4-1	.	TRBJ2-5	.	TGCGCCAGCAGCCATAACAGCAGGGAAGAGACCCAGTACTTC	CASSHNSREETQYF
TRBV2	few	TRBJ1-5	.	TGTGCCAGCAGTGAAGAAGGTCAGCCCCAGCATTTT	CASSEEGQPQHF
TRBV29-1	few	TRBJ2-2	.	TGCAGCGTTGTAGCACAGAACACCGGGGAGCTGTTTTTT	CSVVAQNTGELFF
TRBV5-1	few	TRBJ2-3	TRBD1	TGCGCCAGCAGCCCGACAGGGTTCAATCAAGATACGCAGTATTTT	CASSPTGFNQDTQYF
TRBV29-1	few	TRBJ2-3	TRBD2	TGCAGCGTTGAAGTCGGGACTAGCGGGAGTTCCACAGATACGCGGTATTTT	CSVEVGTSGSSTDTRYF
TRBV4-1	.	TRBJ2-1	TRBD1	TGCGCCAGCAGCCATATAGGACAGGGGGCCTACAATGAGCAGTTCTTC	CASSHIGQGAYNEQFF
TRBV5-1	.	TRBJ2-2	TRBD1	TGCGCCAGCACCCAAGGGGGCGCGAACACCGGGGAGCTGTTTTTT	CASTQGGANTGELFF
TRBV7-9	.	TRBJ1-1	.	TGTGCCAGCAGCGCAGGGAAGAACACTGAAGCTTTCTTT	CASSAGKNTEAFF
TRBV19	few	TRBJ2-4	.	TGTGCCAGTAGTATAGCCAAAAACATTCAGTACTTC	CASSIAKNIQYF
TRBV2	few	TRBJ2-7	TRBD1	TGTGCCAGCAAAAGGGACAGGGGAGAATCCTACGAGCAGTACTTC	CASKRDRGESYEQYF
TRBV7-9	.	TRBJ2-5	.	TGTGCCGCCCAGGGAGGTAGTACAGAGACCCAGTACTTC	CAAQGGSTETQYF
TRBV7-2	few	TRBJ1-5	TRBD1	TGTGCCAGCAGCTTAGGACAGGGTGAAGGCAATCAGCCCCAGCATTTT	CASSLGQGEGNQPQHF
TRBV7-9	.	TRBJ2-2	.	TGTGCCAGCAGCTTACTGGGGGACACCGGGGAGCTGTTTTTT	CASSLLGDTGELFF
TRBV28	.	TRBJ2-1	.	TGTGCCAGCAGTTACCCCTCGCGGGGTGAGCAGTTCTTC	CASSYPSRGEQFF
TRBV5-5	few	TRBJ2-5	TRBD1	TGTGCCAGCAGCTTGCCCGGACAGGGAGAGACCCAGTACTTC	CASSLPGQGETQYF